The 31 T cell receptor beta chains below come from one sample, sequenced in a study of human T cells and chemical hapten exposure. Time point denoted: pre-sensitization, week 0. Specified treatment: therapeutic diphenylcyclopropenone sensitization with weekly scalp DPC. Using its own MiXCR run on the RACE reads, TCRdb lists one record per CDR3 protein. Of fewer than 150,000 distinct CDR3 sequences in the sample, approximately 12% are singletons; the top ten hold approximately 2.6%. Sequencing was performed on whole blood, taken in connection with sensitization to the hapten diphenylcyclopropenone (DPC). These TCRs come from a woman between 18 and 30 years old with alopecia areata. Some clones in this sample may be carry-over from other donors' samples.

The chain combines TRBV29-1 with TRBJ1-3; no clear D. V lost 3 bases and J lost 1, with 13 bases in between. CDR3 length equals 15 residues. Germline CDR1 is SQVTM and CDR2 is ANQGSEA. The CDR3 DNA follows: TGCAGCGTTGACGACCCCTCCCCATCTGGAAACACCATATATTTT. Protein: CSVDDPSPSGNTIYF.

The chain has TRBV7-9 and TRBJ1-1; 9 bases are a match to TRBD1. CDR3 length: 14 residues. Germline CDR1 is SEHNR and CDR2 is FQNEAQ (reference sequence). J gave up 4 bases and V 3 bases, and 3 bases lay outside the gene matches. In nucleotides, the CDR3 is TGTGCCAGCAGCTTCCGGGACAGGGCCACTGAAGCTTTCTTT. Its translation: CASSFRDRATEAFF.

The sample holds many counts of this clonotype. J is TRBJ1-2 and V is TRBV12-3 or TRBV12-4, with no clear D. The CDR3 length is 11 residues. V lost 6 bases and J 2 bases, leaving 4 bases between the germline ends. In DNA, the CDR3 is TGTGCCAGCAGGGGCAACTATGGCTACACCTTC. This gives the protein CASRGNYGYTF.

This clonotype was detected a few times. The CDR3 reads CASSLTGEKLFF. DNA of the CDR3: TGTGCCAGCAGCTTAACGGGGGAAAAACTGTTTTTT. The gene calls are TRBV7-9 and TRBJ1-4; D is unclear. The CDR3 sequence is 12 residues long. V was clipped by 2 bases and J by 8 bases, with 6 bases between them. The germline V gene encodes CDR1 SEHNR and CDR2 FQNEAQ (reference sequence).

This clonotype was observed a few times. The CDR3 loop is CASSPHAGQGVSYEQYF. CDR3 sequence (DNA): TGCGCCAGCAGTCCTCACGCCGGACAGGGCGTTTCCTACGAGCAGTACTTC. The chain couples TRBV5-1 to TRBJ2-7; 8 bases fit TRBD1. Germline V gene lookup returns CDR1 SGHRS and CDR2 YFSETQ. V gave up 5 bases and J gave up 1 base; unmatched junction bases: 14. This CDR3 has 17 amino acids.

The table lists this clonotype with a few counts. The gene calls are TRBV28 and TRBJ1-2; D unclear. This CDR3 contains 12 residues. Germline assignment: CDR1 MDHEN and CDR2 SYDVKM. Trimming cost V 8 bases and J 8 bases, with 15 bases left between them. CDR3 residues: CASHTPDEGYTF. In nucleotides, the CDR3 is TGTGCCAGCCATACACCGGATGAGGGCTACACCTTC.

The table lists this clonotype with many counts. CDR3 region: CASSFRRTGGNEKLFF. In DNA, the CDR3 is TGTGCCAGCAGTTTCCGCAGGACAGGGGGAAATGAAAAACTGTTTTTT. The rearrangement joins TRBV28 to TRBJ1-4; TRBD1 matches at 10 bases. Germline loops: CDR1 MDHEN, CDR2 SYDVKM. The CDR3 contains 16 residues. Losses at the gene ends were 3 bases for V and 5 bases for J; bases not matched to a gene: 6.

The table lists this clonotype with a few counts. This chain links TRBV3-1 with TRBJ2-7; D is unresolved. Per germline, CDR1 LGHDT and CDR2 YNNKEL (reference sequence). The CDR3 consists of 12 residues. With 0 bases removed from V and 5 bases from J, the gap between germline ends came to 5 bases. In DNA, the CDR3 is TGTGCCAGCAGCCAAGATTACCACGAGCAGTACTTC. Encoded protein: CASSQDYHEQYF.

V is TRBV7-9 and J is TRBJ2-2, with no clear D. Germline lookup yields CDR1 SEHNR and CDR2 FQNEAQ (reference sequence). The V end was cut by 2 bases, the J end by 1 base, with 5 bases between. CDR3 length equals 14 residues. The CDR3 coding sequence is TGTGCCAGCAGCTTAAGGGAGAACACCGGGGAGCTGTTTTTT. It specifies CASSLRENTGELFF.

This clonotype was observed a few times. This chain links TRBV5-4 with TRBJ2-3; possible D gene TRBD2, 6 bases. V dropped 3 bases and J dropped 7 bases, with 15 bases sitting between them. The CDR3 spans 14 residues. Germline loops: CDR1 SGHNT, CDR2 YYREEE (reference sequence). The CDR3 DNA follows: TGTGCCAGCAGCTACCGGGACGGAGGGTATACGCAGTATTTT. It specifies CASSYRDGGYTQYF.

The CDR3 sequence: CASSQRGGRGTTEQYF. For the CDR3, the DNA is TGTGCCAGCAGCCAAAGAGGAGGGCGGGGGACCACCGAGCAGTACTTC. V usage is TRBV3-1 and J usage is TRBJ2-7; the match to TRBD2 covers 7 bases. The CDR3 consists of 16 residues. Unmatched junction bases numbered 13, after V lost 2 bases and J lost 6 bases. Germline CDR1 and CDR2: LGHDT and YNNKEL (reference sequence).

Only a few counts were recorded for this clonotype. The V call is TRBV18, the J call TRBJ1-2; the D is unclear. The CDR3 totals 15 residues. Germline V lookup: CDR1 KGHSH, CDR2 LQKENI. V gave up 3 bases and J gave up 4 bases, with 15 bases separating them. CDR3 sequence: CASSPDVDASYGYTF. The CDR3 coding sequence is TGTGCCAGCTCACCCGACGTGGATGCTAGCTATGGCTACACCTTC.

The chain couples TRBV6-6 to TRBJ2-3; 10 nucleotides line up with TRBD2. This CDR3 has 17 residues. The trim removed 2 bases at V and 4 bases at J, leaving 9 bases unmatched. Germline V gene data show CDR1 as MNHNY and CDR2 as SVGAGI (reference sequence). CDR3: CASSYGPAGGPSDTQYF. CDR3 coding DNA: TGTGCCAGCAGTTACGGGCCAGCGGGGGGGCCTTCAGATACGCAGTATTTT.

The chain links TRBV7-8 to TRBJ2-7, with D perhaps matching TRBD1 or TRBD2 (6 bases each). The CDR3 spans 14 residues. From germline, CDR1 is SGHVS and CDR2 FQNEAQ. Trimming cost V 5 bases and J 2 bases, with 13 bases left between them. The CDR3 DNA follows: TGTGCCAGCAGCGGGGGGCCCACTCCCTACGAGCAGTACTTC. This codes for CASSGGPTPYEQYF.

This clonotype appeared once. V and J are TRBV3-1 and TRBJ2-7; D is possibly TRBD1 or TRBD2 (6 bases each). The CDR3 covers 12 residues. Germline V lookup: CDR1 LGHDT, CDR2 YNNKEL (reference sequence). The germline V and J ends were trimmed by 6 bases and 6 bases, with 12 bases remaining between them. In DNA form, the CDR3 reads TGTGCCAGCAGGCCACAGGGAGGCGAGCAGTACTTC. Amino acid sequence: CASRPQGGEQYF.

The CDR3 DNA sequence: TGCGCCAGCAGCCAGACCGGGACAGTCTATGGCTACACCTTC. As protein: CASSQTGTVYGYTF. The chain is built from TRBV4-3 and TRBJ1-2, with 7 bases matching TRBD1. The CDR3 contains 14 residues. Losses at the gene ends were 3 bases for V and 4 bases for J; bases not matched to a gene: 5. Germline CDR1 LGHNA, CDR2 YSLEER.

This clonotype has ten or more counts. This chain joins TRBV12-5 and TRBJ1-1; D is ambiguous. The CDR3 sequence is 13 residues long. Between the trimmed V and J ends, which lost 0 bases and 4 bases, there was a span of 6 bases. The germline gives CDR1 LGHNT, CDR2 FRNRAP. The CDR3: CASGLVGTTEAFF. CDR3 nucleotide sequence: TGTGCTAGTGGTTTGGTAGGAACCACTGAAGCTTTCTTT.

The rearrangement uses TRBV6-2 or TRBV6-3 and TRBJ2-1, with a possible D match to TRBD1 (7 bases). The CDR3 is 15 residues long. Germline CDR1 is MNHEY and CDR2 is SVGEGT. V was cut by 4 bases and J by 4 bases, with 14 bases left in between. CDR3 amino acids: CASSFGQEGYNEQFF. CDR3 DNA sequence: TGTGCCAGCAGTTTTGGACAGGAGGGGTACAATGAGCAGTTCTTC.

The V call is TRBV3-1, the J call TRBJ2-1; D is uncertain. The V gene's germline CDR1 is LGHDT and CDR2 YNNKEL (reference sequence). The V gene lost 6 bases and the J gene lost 4 bases, with 16 bases spanning the gap. The CDR3 is 15 residues long. Here the CDR3 reads CASRSLEGLYNEQFF. Written as DNA, the CDR3 is TGTGCCAGCAGATCCTTAGAAGGGCTATACAATGAGCAGTTCTTC.

This clonotype occurred a few times. The rearrangement uses TRBV7-9 and TRBJ2-1; D perhaps matches TRBD2 (5 bases). This CDR3 is 14 amino acids long. V shed 5 bases and J shed 1 base, with 9 bases lying between them. CDR1 is SEHNR, CDR2 FQNEAQ, per germline (reference sequence). This CDR3 is CASSPDSSYNEQFF. CDR3 in DNA: TGTGCCAGCAGCCCGGACTCTTCCTACAATGAGCAGTTCTTC. The entire variable domain, with the rest obtained from reference TRBV7-9 and TRBJ2-1, is as follows: DTGVSQNPRHKITKRGQNVTFRCDPISEHNRLYWYRQTLGQGPEFLTYFQNEAQLEKSRLLSDRFSAERPKGSFSTLEIQRTEQGDSAMYLCASSPDSSYNEQFFGPGTRLTVL.

Only a few counts were recorded for this clonotype. J is TRBJ1-4 and V is TRBV4-2; D gene uncertain. The CDR3 extends over 14 amino acids. CDR1 and CDR2 (germline): LGHNA, YNFKEQ. The germline V and J ends were trimmed by 4 bases and 7 bases, with 13 bases remaining between them. DNA of the CDR3: TGTGCCAGCAGCCGAGGCGGAGTGGGTGAAAAACTGTTTTTT. Translation: CASSRGGVGEKLFF.

This clonotype came up many times. The rearrangement uses TRBV7-9 and TRBJ2-3, with D maybe TRBD2 (6 bases). Per germline, CDR1 SEHNR and CDR2 FQNEAQ (reference sequence). The CDR3 is 14 residues long. Trimming took off 2 bases at V and 5 bases at J, with 11 bases between the two ends. CDR3 region: CASSLSSVLDTQYF. CDR3 DNA sequence: TGTGCCAGCAGCTTATCTAGCGTACTAGATACGCAGTATTTT.

This clonotype showed up just a few times. V is TRBV5-1 and J is TRBJ2-7; TRBD1 matches at 8 bases. The CDR3 contains 15 residues. Losses at the gene ends were 4 bases for V and 1 base for J; bases not matched to a gene: 7. Germline lookup yields CDR1 SGHRS and CDR2 YFSETQ. CDR3 region: CASSVSYRGSYEQYF. The CDR3 nucleotides read TGCGCCAGCAGCGTATCCTACAGGGGGTCCTACGAGCAGTACTTC.

This clonotype has a count of ten or more. The genes are TRBV20-1 and TRBJ1-4, with no clear D. Per germline, CDR1 DFQATT and CDR2 SNEGSKA (reference sequence). The CDR3 contains 12 residues. Deletions cut 3 bases from V and 8 bases from J, with 10 bases between. The CDR3 sequence: CSARLPGEKLFF. For the CDR3, the DNA is TGCAGTGCTAGGCTGCCGGGGGAAAAACTGTTTTTT.

This chain links TRBV14 with TRBJ1-1; no reliable D call. The V end lost 1 base, the J end lost 0 bases, and 6 bases lay between the germline ends. Germline V gene sequence: CDR1 SGHDN, CDR2 FVKESK. CDR3 length: 14 residues. CDR3 bases: TGTGCCAGCAGCCAAGCCAGATTGAACACTGAAGCTTTCTTT. Its translation: CASSQARLNTEAFF.

This chain uses TRBV12-3 or TRBV12-4 with TRBJ2-7, with D hard to call. This CDR3 is 13 amino acids long. Trimming pared 8 bases from V and 4 bases from J, leaving 15 bases between. This CDR3 is CASSPEPDYEQYF. CDR3 DNA: TGTGCCAGCTCCCCAGAGCCAGATTACGAGCAGTACTTC.

V gene TRBV18 combines with J gene TRBJ1-3, with D perhaps TRBD1 (5 bases). CDR3 size: 16 residues. Germline V CDR1 and CDR2: KGHSH, LQKENI. Deletions cut 0 bases from V and 0 bases from J, with 9 bases between. The CDR3 coding sequence is TGTGCCAGCTCACCACCGGCCGGGACCTCTGGAAACACCATATATTTT. Protein sequence: CASSPPAGTSGNTIYF.

This clonotype has only a few counts. The CDR3 protein is CASSRSPGTRNSPLHF. The CDR3 nucleotides are TGTGCCAGCAGTAGGAGTCCCGGGACAAGGAATTCACCCCTCCACTTT. The V call is TRBV12-3 or TRBV12-4, the J call TRBJ1-6, with D maybe TRBD1 (6 bases). The CDR3 spans 16 residues. The ends were cut back, 5 bases at V and 7 bases at J, with 18 bases in the middle.

A few counts support this clonotype. CDR3 sequence (DNA): TGTGCCAGCAGTCTTTCCATTAACTATGGCTACACCTTC. Protein product: CASSLSINYGYTF. The genes are TRBV28 and TRBJ1-2; no firm D call. The CDR3 runs 13 residues. The V end lost 5 bases, the J end lost 1 base, and 8 bases lay between the germline ends. Germline V gene data show CDR1 as MDHEN and CDR2 as SYDVKM.

The chain employs TRBV29-1 and TRBJ2-7, with 7 bases matching TRBD1. The germline CDR1 and CDR2 sequences are SQVTM and ANQGSEA. The CDR3 has 14 residues. Trimming took 6 bases from V and 5 from J; bases not matched to a gene: 13. CDR3 region: CSVATGKTLDEQYF. The CDR3 coding sequence is TGCAGCGTCGCGACAGGGAAGACGTTGGACGAGCAGTACTTC.

The chain uses TRBV12-3 or TRBV12-4 and TRBJ1-1; unclear D gene. V lost 5 bases to trimming and J lost 4 bases, with 17 bases between them. The length of the CDR3 is 15 residues. In DNA form, the CDR3 reads TGTGCCAGCAGTCTAATGGGTTCGGGTGGCACTGAAGCTTTCTTT. It specifies CASSLMGSGGTEAFF.